The entry below gives a single TCR beta chain sequence along with its context. The antigen remains unidentified. This record comes from a study of T cells in localized non-small cell lung cancer. Germline CDR1 SGHDN, CDR2 FVKESK. The V end was cut by 3 bases, the J end by 4 bases, with 7 bases between. CDR3 length: 13 amino acids. Notes on the study in general: There was an association of higher blood T cell density with longer overall survival. Measurement of T cell clonality placed uninvolved adjacent lung highest, above the level in tumor. Within adjacent lung there appeared a median roughly 60 of the top 100 tumor clones.

Profiling relied on immunoSEQ multiplex PCR, and the TCRdb table lists in-frame clones only, not all of them. This sample has about 36,000 clones; 87% occur once, and the top ten carry less than 9%. Sequences were derived from peripheral blood, sampled before any cancer treatment. The chain couples TRBV14 to TRBJ1-3; D call uncertain. This receptor was obtained from a woman aged 35 to 70 with stage I lung adenocarcinoma. As DNA, the CDR3 is TGTGCCAGCAGCCAGGGAGTCGGAAACACCATATATTTT. Its protein is CASSQGVGNTIYF.